This T cell receptor (beta chain) originates from a study of blood T cell repertoires in COVID-19. Study at large: The study drew acute and convalescent COVID-19 samples from the United States, Italy and Spain. PBMCs, B-cell-depleted T cells, or T cells were the source of the cDNA or gDNA that made up the material.

The CDR3 sequence is 12 residues long. V dropped 2 bases and J dropped 6 bases, with 7 bases sitting between them. Germline-derived CDR1 and CDR2 are MNHEY and SVGEGT. Source study methods: The assay estimated nucleated cells by amplifying reference gene primers. TCRdb's table, derived via immunoSEQ multiplex PCR, lists solely in-frame clones and lacks some. V, J and clone size derive from that table, while D and trimming were established from the DNA sequence. The sample lists about 250,000 clones; roughly nine tenths were seen once. What was sequenced was PBMCs or T cells enriched from blood (not recorded which). This receptor was taken from a woman between 25 and 40 years old with acute COVID-19. This chain uses TRBV6-2 or TRBV6-3 with TRBJ1-1; D is uncertain. The CDR3 here is CASSYTGSEAFF. CDR3 in DNA: TGTGCCAGCAGTTACACGGGGTCTGAAGCTTTCTTT.